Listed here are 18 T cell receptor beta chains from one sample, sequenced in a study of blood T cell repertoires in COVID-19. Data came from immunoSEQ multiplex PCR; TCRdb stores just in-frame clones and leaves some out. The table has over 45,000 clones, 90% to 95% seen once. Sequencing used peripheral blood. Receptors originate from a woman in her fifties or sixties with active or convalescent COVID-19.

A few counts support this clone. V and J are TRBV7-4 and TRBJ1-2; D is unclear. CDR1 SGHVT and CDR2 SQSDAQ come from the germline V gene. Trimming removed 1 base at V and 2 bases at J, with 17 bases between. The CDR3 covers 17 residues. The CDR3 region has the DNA TGTGCCAGCAGCTTAGACCGGTGGGTGGAGGAGAACTATGGCTACACCTTC. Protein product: CASSLDRWVEENYGYTF.

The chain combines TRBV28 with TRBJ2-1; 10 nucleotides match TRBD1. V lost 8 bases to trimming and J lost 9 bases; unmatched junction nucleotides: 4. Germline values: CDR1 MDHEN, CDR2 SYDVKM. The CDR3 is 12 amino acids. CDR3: CASGTGDREQFF. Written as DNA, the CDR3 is TGTGCCAGCGGGACAGGGGACCGTGAGCAGTTCTTC.

In DNA, the CDR3 is TGTGCCAGCAGTCCGCTATCAGGGGACGCTATGGAGACCCAGTACTTC. This sequence encodes CASSPLSGDAMETQYF. The V gene is TRBV25-1, the J gene TRBJ2-5; a weak D match, TRBD1 (6 bases). Germline lookup yields CDR1 MGHDK and CDR2 SYGVNS. Deletions cut 5 bases from V and 5 bases from J, with 21 bases between. The CDR3 consists of 16 residues. The full variable domain, rest sourced from reference TRBV25-1 and TRBJ2-5, is EADIYQTPRYLVIGTGKKITLECSQTMGHDKMYWYQQDPGMELHLIHYSYGVNSTEKGDLSSESTVSRIRTEHFPLTLESARPSHTSQYLCASSPLSGDAMETQYFGPGTRLLVL.

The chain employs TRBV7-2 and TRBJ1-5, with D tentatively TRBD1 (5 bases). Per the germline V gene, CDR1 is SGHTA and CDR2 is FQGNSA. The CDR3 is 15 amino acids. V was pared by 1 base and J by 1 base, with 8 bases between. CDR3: CASSLVAGSNQPQHF. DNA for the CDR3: TGTGCCAGCAGCTTAGTGGCAGGGAGCAATCAGCCCCAGCATTTT.

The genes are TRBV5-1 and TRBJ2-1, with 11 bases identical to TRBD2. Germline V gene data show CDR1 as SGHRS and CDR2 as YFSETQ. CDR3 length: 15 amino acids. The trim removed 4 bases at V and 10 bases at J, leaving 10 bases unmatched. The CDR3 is CASSGGLAGTGEQFF. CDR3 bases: TGCGCCAGCAGCGGAGGACTAGCGGGCACCGGGGAGCAGTTCTTC.

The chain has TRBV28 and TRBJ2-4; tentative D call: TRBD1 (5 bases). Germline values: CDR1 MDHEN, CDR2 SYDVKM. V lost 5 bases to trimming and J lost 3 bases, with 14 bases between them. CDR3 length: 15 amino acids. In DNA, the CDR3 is TGTGCCAGCAGTCCCCCCCCAGGGCTCAAAAACATTCAGTACTTC. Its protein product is CASSPPPGLKNIQYF.

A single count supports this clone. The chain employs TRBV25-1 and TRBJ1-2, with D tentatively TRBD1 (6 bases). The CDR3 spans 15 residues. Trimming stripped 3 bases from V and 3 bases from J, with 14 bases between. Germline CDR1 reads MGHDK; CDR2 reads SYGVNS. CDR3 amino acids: CASSDIWTADYGYTF. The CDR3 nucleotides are TGTGCCAGCAGTGACATCTGGACAGCGGACTATGGCTACACCTTC.

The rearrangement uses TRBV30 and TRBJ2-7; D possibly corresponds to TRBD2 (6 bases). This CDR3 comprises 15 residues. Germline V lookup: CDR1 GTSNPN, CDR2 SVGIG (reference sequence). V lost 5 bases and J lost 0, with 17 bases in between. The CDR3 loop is CAWCPDGLSSYEQYF. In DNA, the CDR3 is TGTGCCTGGTGCCCCGATGGACTAAGCTCCTACGAGCAGTACTTC. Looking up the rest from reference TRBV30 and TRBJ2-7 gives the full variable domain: SQTIHQWPATLVQPVGSPLSLECTVEGTSNPNLYWYRQAAGRGLQLLFYSVGIGQISSEVPQNLSASRPQDRQFILSSKKLLLSDSGFYLCAWCPDGLSSYEQYFGPGTRLTVT.

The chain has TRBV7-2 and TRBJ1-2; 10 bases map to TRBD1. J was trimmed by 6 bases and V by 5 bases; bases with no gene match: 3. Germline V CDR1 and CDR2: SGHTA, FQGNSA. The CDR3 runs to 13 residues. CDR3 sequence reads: CASSATGGNGYTF. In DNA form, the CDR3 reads TGTGCCAGCAGCGCGACAGGGGGCAATGGCTACACCTTC. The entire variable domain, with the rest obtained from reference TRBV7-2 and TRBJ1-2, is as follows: GAGVSQSPSNKVTEKGKDVELRCDPISGHTALYWYRQSLGQGLEFLIYFQGNSAPDKSGLPSDRFSAERTGGSVSTLTIQRTQQEDSAVYLCASSATGGNGYTFGSGTRLTVV.

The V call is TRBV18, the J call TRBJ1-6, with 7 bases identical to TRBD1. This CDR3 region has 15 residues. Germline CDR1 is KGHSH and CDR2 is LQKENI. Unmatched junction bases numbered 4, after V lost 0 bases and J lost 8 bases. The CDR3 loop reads CASSPPEGAYSPLHF. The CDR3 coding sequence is TGTGCCAGCTCACCACCGGAGGGGGCCTATTCACCCCTCCACTTT.

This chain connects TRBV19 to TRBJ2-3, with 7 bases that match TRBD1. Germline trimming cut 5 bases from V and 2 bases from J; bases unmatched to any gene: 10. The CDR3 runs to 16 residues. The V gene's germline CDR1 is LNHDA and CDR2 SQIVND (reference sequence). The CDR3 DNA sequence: TGTGCCAGTAGTGCCCCCCAGACAGGGTACACAGATACGCAGTATTTT. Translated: CASSAPQTGYTDTQYF.

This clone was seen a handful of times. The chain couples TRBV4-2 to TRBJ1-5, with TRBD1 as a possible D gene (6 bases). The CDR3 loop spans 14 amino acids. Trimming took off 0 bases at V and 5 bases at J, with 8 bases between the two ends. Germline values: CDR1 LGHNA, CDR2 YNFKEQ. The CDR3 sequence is CASSQEYRDQPQHF. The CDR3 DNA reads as TGTGCCAGCAGCCAAGAGTACAGGGATCAGCCCCAGCATTTT.

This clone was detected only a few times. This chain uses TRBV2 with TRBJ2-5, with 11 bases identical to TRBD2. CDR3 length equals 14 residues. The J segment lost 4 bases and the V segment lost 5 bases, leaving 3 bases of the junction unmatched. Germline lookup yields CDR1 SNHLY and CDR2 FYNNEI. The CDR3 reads CASSRLAGLETQYF. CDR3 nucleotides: TGTGCCAGCAGTAGACTAGCGGGGCTAGAGACCCAGTACTTC.

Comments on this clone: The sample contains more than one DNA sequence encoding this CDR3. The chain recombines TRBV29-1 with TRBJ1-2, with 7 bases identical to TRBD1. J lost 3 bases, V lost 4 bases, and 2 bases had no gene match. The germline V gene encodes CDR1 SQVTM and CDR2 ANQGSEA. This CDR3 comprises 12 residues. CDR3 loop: CSVGQGDYGYTF. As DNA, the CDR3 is TGCAGCGTTGGACAGGGTGACTATGGCTACACCTTC. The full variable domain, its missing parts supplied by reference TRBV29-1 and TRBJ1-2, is SAVISQKPSRDICQRGTSLTIQCQVDSQVTMMFWYRQQPGQSLTLIATANQGSEATYESGFVIDKFPISRPNLTFSTLTVSNMSPEDSSIYLCSVGQGDYGYTFGSGTRLTVV.

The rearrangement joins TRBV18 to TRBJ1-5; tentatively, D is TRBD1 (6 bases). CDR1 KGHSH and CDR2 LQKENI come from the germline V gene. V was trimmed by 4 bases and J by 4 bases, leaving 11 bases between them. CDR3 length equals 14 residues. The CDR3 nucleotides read TGTGCCAGCTCACTCTGGACAGAGAATCAGCCCCAGCATTTT. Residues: CASSLWTENQPQHF.

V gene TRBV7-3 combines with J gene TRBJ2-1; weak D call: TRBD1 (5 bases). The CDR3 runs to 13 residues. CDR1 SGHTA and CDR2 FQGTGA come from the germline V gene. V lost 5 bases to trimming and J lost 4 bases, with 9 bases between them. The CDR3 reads CASSETGYNEQFF. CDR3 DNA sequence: TGTGCCAGCAGCGAAACAGGTTACAATGAGCAGTTCTTC.

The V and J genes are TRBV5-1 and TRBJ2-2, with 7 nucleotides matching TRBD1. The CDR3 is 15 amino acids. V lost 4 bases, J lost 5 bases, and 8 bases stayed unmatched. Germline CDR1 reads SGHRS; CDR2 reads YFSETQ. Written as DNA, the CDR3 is TGCGCCAGCAGCGTCTACAGGGGAGAAACCGGGGAGCTGTTTTTT. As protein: CASSVYRGETGELFF.

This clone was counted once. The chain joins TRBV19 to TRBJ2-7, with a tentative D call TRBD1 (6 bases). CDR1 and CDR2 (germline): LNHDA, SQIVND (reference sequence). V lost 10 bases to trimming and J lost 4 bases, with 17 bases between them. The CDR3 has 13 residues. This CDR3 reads CATQGPGYYEQYF. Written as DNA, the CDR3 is TGTGCCACCCAGGGGCCGGGATATTACGAGCAGTACTTC.